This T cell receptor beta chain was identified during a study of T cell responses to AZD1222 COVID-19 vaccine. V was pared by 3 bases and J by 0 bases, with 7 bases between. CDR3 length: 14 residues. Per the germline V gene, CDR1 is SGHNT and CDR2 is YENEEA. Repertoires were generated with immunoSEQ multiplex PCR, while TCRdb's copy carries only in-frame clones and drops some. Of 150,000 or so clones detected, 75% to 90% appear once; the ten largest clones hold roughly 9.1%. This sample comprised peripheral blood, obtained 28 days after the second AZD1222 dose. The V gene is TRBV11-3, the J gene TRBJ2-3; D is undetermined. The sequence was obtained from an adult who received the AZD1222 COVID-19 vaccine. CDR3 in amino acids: CASSLVESTDTQYF. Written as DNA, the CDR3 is TGTGCCAGCAGCTTGGTAGAGAGCACAGATACGCAGTATTTT.